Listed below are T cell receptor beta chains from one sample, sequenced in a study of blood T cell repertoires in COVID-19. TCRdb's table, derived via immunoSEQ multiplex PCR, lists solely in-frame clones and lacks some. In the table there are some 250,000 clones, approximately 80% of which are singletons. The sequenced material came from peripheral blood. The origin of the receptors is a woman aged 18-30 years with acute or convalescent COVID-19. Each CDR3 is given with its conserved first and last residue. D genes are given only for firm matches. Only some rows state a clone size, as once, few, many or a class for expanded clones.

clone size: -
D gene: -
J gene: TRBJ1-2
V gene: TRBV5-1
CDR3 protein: CASSGANNYGYTF
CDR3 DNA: TGCGCCAGCAGCGGGGCCAATAACTATGGCTACACCTTC

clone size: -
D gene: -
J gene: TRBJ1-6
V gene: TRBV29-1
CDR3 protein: CSAAGQPNSPLHF
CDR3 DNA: TGCAGCGCTGCCGGACAGCCTAATTCACCCCTCCACTTT

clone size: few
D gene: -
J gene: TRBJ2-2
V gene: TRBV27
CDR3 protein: CASSRNPRAGELFF
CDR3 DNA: TGTGCCAGCAGCCGGAACCCCAGGGCCGGGGAGCTGTTTTTT

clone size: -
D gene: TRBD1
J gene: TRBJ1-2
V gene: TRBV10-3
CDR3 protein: CAISEWTGTNYGYTF
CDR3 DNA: TGTGCCATCAGTGAGTGGACAGGGACCAACTATGGCTACACCTTC

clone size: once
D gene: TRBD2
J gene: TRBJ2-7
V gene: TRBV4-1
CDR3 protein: CASSQELAGYYEQYF
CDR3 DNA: TGCGCCAGCAGCCAAGAACTAGCGGGCTACTACGAGCAGTACTTC

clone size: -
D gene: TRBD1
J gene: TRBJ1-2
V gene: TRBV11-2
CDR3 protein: CASTTDRGFGPYGYTF
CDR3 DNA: TGTGCCAGCACCACCGACAGGGGGTTCGGACCCTATGGCTACACCTTC

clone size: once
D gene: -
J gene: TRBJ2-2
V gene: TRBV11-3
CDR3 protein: CASSQGTNTGELFF
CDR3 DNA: TGTGCCAGCAGCCAGGGAACGAACACCGGGGAGCTGTTTTTT

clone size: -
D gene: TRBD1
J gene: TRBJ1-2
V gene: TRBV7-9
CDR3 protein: CASSTSDRGNYGYTF
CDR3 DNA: TGTGCCAGCAGCACCTCGGACAGGGGCAACTATGGCTACACCTTC

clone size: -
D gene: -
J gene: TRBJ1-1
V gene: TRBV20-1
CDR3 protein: CSAPGDYEAFF
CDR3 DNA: TGCAGTGCCCCGGGGGACTATGAAGCTTTCTTT

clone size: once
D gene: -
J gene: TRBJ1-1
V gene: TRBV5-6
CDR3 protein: CASSSYEVLNTEAFF
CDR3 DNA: TGTGCCAGCAGCTCTTACGAGGTCCTGAACACTGAAGCTTTCTTT

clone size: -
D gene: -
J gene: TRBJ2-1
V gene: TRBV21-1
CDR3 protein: CASSRSRGERVEQFF
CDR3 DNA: TGTGCCAGCAGCCGGAGCAGGGGGGAGAGGGTTGAGCAGTTCTTC

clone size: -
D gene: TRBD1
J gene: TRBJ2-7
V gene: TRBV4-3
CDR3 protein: CASSQAGTGAGYEQYF
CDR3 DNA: TGCGCCAGCAGCCAAGCCGGGACAGGGGCCGGCTACGAGCAGTACTTC

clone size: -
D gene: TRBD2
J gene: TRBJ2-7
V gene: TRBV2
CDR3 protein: CASSEGLASLNEQYF
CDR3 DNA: TGTGCCAGCAGTGAGGGACTAGCCTCCCTGAACGAGCAGTACTTC

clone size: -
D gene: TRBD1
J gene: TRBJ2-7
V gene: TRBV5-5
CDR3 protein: CASSLGWTGVSYEQYF
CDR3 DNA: TGTGCCAGCAGCTTGGGTTGGACAGGGGTCTCCTACGAGCAGTACTTC

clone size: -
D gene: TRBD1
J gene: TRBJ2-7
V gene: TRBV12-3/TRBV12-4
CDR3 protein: CASTTLGQGQYF
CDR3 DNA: TGTGCCAGCACCACCCTAGGACAGGGACAGTACTTC

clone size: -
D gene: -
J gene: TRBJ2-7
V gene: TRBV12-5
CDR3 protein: CASGSGRSYEQYF
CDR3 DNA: TGTGCTAGTGGTTCAGGGAGGTCCTACGAGCAGTACTTC

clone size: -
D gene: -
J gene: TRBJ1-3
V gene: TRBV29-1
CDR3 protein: CSVEDRVFSGNTIYF
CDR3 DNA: TGCAGCGTTGAAGATAGAGTGTTCTCTGGAAACACCATATATTTT

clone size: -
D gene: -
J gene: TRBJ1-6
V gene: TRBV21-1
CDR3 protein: CASTKRQDIHTSPQIFFSSPLHF
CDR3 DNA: TGTGCCAGCACGAAACGCCAGGATATACATACGAGTCCGCAAATTTTTTTTTCCTCACCCCTCCACTTT

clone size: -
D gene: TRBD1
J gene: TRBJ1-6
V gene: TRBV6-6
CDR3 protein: CASSHKGGTGATHLHF
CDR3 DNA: TGTGCCAGCAGCCATAAGGGAGGGACAGGGGCCACCCACCTCCACTTT

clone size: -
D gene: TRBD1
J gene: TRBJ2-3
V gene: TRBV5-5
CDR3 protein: CASSPPDRGGADTQYF
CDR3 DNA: TGTGCCAGCAGCCCCCCGGACAGGGGGGGGGCAGATACGCAGTATTTT

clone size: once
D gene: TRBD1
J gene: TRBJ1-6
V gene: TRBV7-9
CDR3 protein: CASSLAGTADSPLHF
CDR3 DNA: TGTGCCAGCAGCTTAGCCGGGACAGCGGATTCACCCCTCCACTTT

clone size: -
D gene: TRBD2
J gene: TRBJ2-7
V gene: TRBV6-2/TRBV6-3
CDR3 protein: CASSYPGGPDEQYF
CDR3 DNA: TGTGCCAGCAGTTACCCGGGGGGGCCCGACGAGCAGTACTTC

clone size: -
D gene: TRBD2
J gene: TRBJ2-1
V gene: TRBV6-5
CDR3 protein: CASSYGDYNNEQFF
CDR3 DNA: TGTGCCAGCAGTTACGGGGACTACAACAATGAGCAGTTCTTC

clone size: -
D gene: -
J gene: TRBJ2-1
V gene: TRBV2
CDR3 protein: CASRDGGSYNEQFF
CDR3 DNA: TGTGCCAGCCGGGACGGGGGCTCCTACAATGAGCAGTTCTTC

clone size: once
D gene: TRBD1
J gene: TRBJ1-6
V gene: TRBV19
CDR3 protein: CASSIRDRPLHF
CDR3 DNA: TGTGCCAGTAGTATACGGGACAGGCCCCTCCACTTT

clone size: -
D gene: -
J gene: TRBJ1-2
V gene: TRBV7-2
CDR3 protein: CASSLTVAYGYTF
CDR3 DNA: TGTGCCAGCAGCTTGACAGTGGCCTATGGCTACACCTTC

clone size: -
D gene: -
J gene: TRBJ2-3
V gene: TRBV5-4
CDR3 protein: CASSLWLASSTDTQYF
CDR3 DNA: TGTGCCAGCAGCTTGTGGTTGGCTTCTAGCACAGATACGCAGTATTTT

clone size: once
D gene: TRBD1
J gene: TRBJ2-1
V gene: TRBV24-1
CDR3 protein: CATSPTQVTGTHEQFF
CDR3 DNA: TGTGCCACCAGTCCAACACAAGTGACAGGGACACATGAGCAGTTCTTC

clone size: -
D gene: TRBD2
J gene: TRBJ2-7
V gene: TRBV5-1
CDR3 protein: CASSEGLAGAYEQYF
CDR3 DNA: TGCGCCAGCAGCGAAGGACTAGCGGGAGCCTACGAGCAGTACTTC

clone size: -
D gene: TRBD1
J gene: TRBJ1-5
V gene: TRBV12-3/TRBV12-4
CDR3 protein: CASSQQGGTVHF
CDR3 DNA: TGTGCCAGCAGTCAACAAGGGGGGACAGTCCATTTT

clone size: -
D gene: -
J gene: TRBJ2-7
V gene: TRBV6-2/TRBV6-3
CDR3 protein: CASSYPDYTSGQYF
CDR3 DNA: TGTGCCAGCAGTTACCCGGACTATACGTCGGGGCAGTACTTC

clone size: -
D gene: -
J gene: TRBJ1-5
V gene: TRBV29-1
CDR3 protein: CSVGEGRQPQHF
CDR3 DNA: TGCAGCGTGGGAGAAGGTCGACAGCCCCAGCATTTT

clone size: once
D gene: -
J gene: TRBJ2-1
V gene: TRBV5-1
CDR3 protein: CASSLVFGVDEQFF
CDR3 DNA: TGCGCCAGCAGCTTGGTTTTCGGGGTGGATGAGCAGTTCTTC

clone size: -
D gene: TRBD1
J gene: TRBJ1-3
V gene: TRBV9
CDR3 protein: CASSHGQATSSGNTIYF
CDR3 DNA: TGTGCCAGCAGCCACGGACAGGCCACGAGCTCTGGAAACACCATATATTTT

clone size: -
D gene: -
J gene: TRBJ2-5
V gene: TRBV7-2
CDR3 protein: CASRDRRDLQETQYF
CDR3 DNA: TGTGCCAGCAGAGACCGGAGGGACTTGCAAGAGACCCAGTACTTC

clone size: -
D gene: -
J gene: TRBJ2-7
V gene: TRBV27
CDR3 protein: CASSPPCF
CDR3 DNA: TGTGCCAGCAGTCCTCCTTGCTTC